Reported below is one T cell receptor beta chain. Trimming removed 3 bases at V and 9 bases at J, with 9 bases between. There are 13 residues in the CDR3. Per germline, CDR1 MNHEY and CDR2 SMNVEV (reference sequence). This sample was included in a study of control samples from healthy donors and cancer patients. TCRdb's copy holds only in-frame clones and misses some; the assay was immunoSEQ multiplex PCR. Of around 130,000 clones in the sample, about 89% were seen once. This chain uses TRBV27 with TRBJ1-6, with D uncertain. The TCR originated in a man over 45 in good health. Specimen: blood. The chain's CDR3 is CASSLSVSSPLHF. Written as DNA, the CDR3 is TGTGCCAGCAGTTTGAGTGTGTCTTCACCCCTCCACTTT.